A selection of T cell receptor beta chains follows, all from one sample in a study of blood T cell repertoires in COVID-19. Produced via immunoSEQ multiplex PCR; TCRdb's table is partial and in-frame only. In the table there are some 53,000 clones, approximately 90% of which are singletons. The sequencing sample was made of peripheral blood. The source of these receptors is a man aged 70-80 years with acute or convalescent COVID-19. The CDR3 runs from the conserved cysteine through the conserved F or W. The D gene is left open where the match is weak.

j_gene	d_gene	v_gene	CDR3nt	CDR3aa
TRBJ2-7	-	TRBV25-1	TGTGCCAGCAGTGGGGGGACAGCGAGCGGGTACGAGCAGTACTTC	CASSGGTASGYEQYF
TRBJ2-1	TRBD2	TRBV4-1	TGCGCCAGCAGCCAAGATCTGTCTAGCGGCATTGAGCAGTTCTTC	CASSQDLSSGIEQFF
TRBJ2-7	-	TRBV6-5	TGTGCCAGCAGTTACTCGACCGGGACTTTGGTCTACGAGCAGTACTTC	CASSYSTGTLVYEQYF
TRBJ2-3	TRBD1	TRBV7-9	TGTGCCAGCAGCTTTGGGGACAGGGCCACAGATACGCAGTATTTT	CASSFGDRATDTQYF
TRBJ2-5	TRBD2	TRBV5-4	TGTGCCAGCAGCTTTCGACTAGCGGGAGAGGAGACCCAGTACTTC	CASSFRLAGEETQYF
TRBJ2-1	-	TRBV7-2	TGTGCCAGCAGCTTAGTAGGCAGGGATGAGCAGTTCTTC	CASSLVGRDEQFF
TRBJ1-1	-	TRBV30	TGTGCCTGGAGTGTGGGGGGGGCGACTGAAGCTTTCTTT	CAWSVGGATEAFF
TRBJ2-2	TRBD1	TRBV2	TGTGCCAGCGGGACAGGGGGGAACACCGGGGAGCTGTTTTTT	CASGTGGNTGELFF
TRBJ1-1	-	TRBV28	TGTGCCAGCAGTTTTTACGGTTGGAGGACTGAAGCTTTCTTT	CASSFYGWRTEAFF
TRBJ1-1	-	TRBV28	TGTGCCAGCAGTTTGGGCCAGTCGAACACTGAAGCTTTCTTT	CASSLGQSNTEAFF